This T cell receptor beta chain was captured in a study of OX40 agonist ivuxolimab in advanced cancers. Germline CDR1 reads SGHTA; CDR2 reads FQGNSA. CDR3 size: 18 residues. Trimming removed 1 base at V and 5 bases at J, with 20 bases between. Profiling relied on immunoSEQ multiplex PCR, and the TCRdb table lists in-frame clones only, not all of them. Found here are about 91,000 clones, roughly 84% of them singletons; the top ten hold 1% to 1.3%. The specimen comprised CD4+ or CD8+ T cells sorted from blood, sampled in a trial of the OX40 agonist ivuxolimab. The V gene is TRBV7-2, the J gene TRBJ2-2, with D possibly TRBD2 on 5 matching bases. This clonotype was obtained from an adult with an advanced solid tumor such as melanoma, head and neck, liver or kidney cancer. CDR3 residues: CASSLVRVVSAVTGELFF. DNA of the CDR3: TGTGCCAGCAGCTTAGTCCGAGTGGTTAGCGCAGTAACCGGGGAGCTGTTTTTT.